These T cell receptor beta chains were read from a single sample in a study of CD8 T cells in ankylosing spondylitis. In TCRdb, the 5' RACE reads were re-called with MiXCR into one record per CDR3 protein. The sample has more than 300,000 distinct CDR3 sequences, around a tenth seen once. Source material: blood, either unsorted or a sorted T cell fraction (not recorded which). The source of these receptors is a female donor with ankylosing spondylitis or in good health (not recorded which). Each CDR3 is given with its conserved first and last residue. The D gene is left open where the match is weak. Not all rows give a size; the values are once, few, many and, for expanded clones, a class.

V gene	clone size	D gene	J gene	CDR3 DNA	CDR3 protein
TRBV28	many	.	TRBJ2-3	TGTGCCAGCAGTTTCGGCGACATTCGCACAGATACGCAGTATTTT	CASSFGDIRTDTQYF
TRBV12-3/TRBV12-4	many	.	TRBJ2-5	TGTGCCAGCAGTTTGAGTACCTCATCAAGGGAGACCCAGTACTTC	CASSLSTSSRETQYF
TRBV20-1	many	.	TRBJ1-5	TGCAGTGGAGCAGTCGATAGCAATCAGCCCCAGCATTTT	CSGAVDSNQPQHF
TRBV7-2	many	.	TRBJ2-1	TGTGCCAGCAGCTTAATGAGGAGCTCCTACAATGAGCAGTTCTTC	CASSLMRSSYNEQFF
TRBV20-1	.	.	TRBJ2-1	TGCAGTGCTAGAGATGGGTTGGAGGGGCCAGATCCCTTTTACAATGAGCAGTTCTTC	CSARDGLEGPDPFYNEQFF
TRBV7-2	many	TRBD1	TRBJ1-1	TGTGCCAGCAGCTTAGGATTCGGACAGGGAAGAGGAGCTTTCTTT	CASSLGFGQGRGAFF
TRBV6-1	many	TRBD1	TRBJ2-7	TGTGCAGCTGGACAGGGGAGGATGTACGAGCAGTACTTC	CAAGQGRMYEQYF
TRBV15	many	.	TRBJ2-2	TGTGCCACCAGCATGCTAAACACCGGGGAGCTGTTTTTT	CATSMLNTGELFF
TRBV24-1	many	.	TRBJ1-1	TGTGCCACCAGAGGGGCGTCTGAAGCTTTCTTT	CATRGASEAFF
TRBV6-2/TRBV6-3	.	.	TRBJ2-7	TGTGCCAGCAGCAACTCGGACAGAAGGCAGTACTTC	CASSNSDRRQYF
TRBV3-1	few	TRBD2	TRBJ2-5	TGTGCCAGCAGCCAAGACGGGACTAGCGGGAACCGGTTTATGGAGACCCAGTACTTC	CASSQDGTSGNRFMETQYF
TRBV10-3	.	.	TRBJ2-5	TGTGCCATTGCGCCCCGAGGTAGGGAGACCCAGTACTTC	CAIAPRGRETQYF
TRBV11-2	few	.	TRBJ2-1	TGTGCCAGCAGCCCTGTCCGCGGAAGCTCCTACAATGAGCAGTTCTTC	CASSPVRGSSYNEQFF
TRBV13	many	.	TRBJ2-7	TGTGCCAGCAGCGTAGCAGCGGACTACGAGCAGTACTTC	CASSVAADYEQYF
TRBV29-1	many	.	TRBJ2-1	TGCAGCGTTGGGAGGAGAGACCCCTACAATGAGCAGTTCTTC	CSVGRRDPYNEQFF
TRBV20-1	many	.	TRBJ1-2	TGCAGACAGGAACGGGTGGGGAAAGCTAACTATGGCTACACCTTC	CRQERVGKANYGYTF
TRBV20-1	many	.	TRBJ2-5	TGCAGTGCTAACCGGGCAGGGCCCTCCCGGGAGACCCAGTACTTC	CSANRAGPSRETQYF
TRBV5-4	.	TRBD2	TRBJ2-4	TGTGCCAGCAGCCCTAGCGGGGACCTAGCCAAAAACATTCAGTACTTC	CASSPSGDLAKNIQYF
TRBV28	many	.	TRBJ2-3	TGTGCCAGCAGTTTACTCCGACAGAGCACAGATACGCAGTATTTT	CASSLLRQSTDTQYF
TRBV12-3/TRBV12-4	.	.	TRBJ1-5	TGTGCCAGCAGTAACGGGTTATCACCAAACCAGCCCCAGCATTTT	CASSNGLSPNQPQHF
TRBV7-8	.	TRBD2	TRBJ2-2	TGTGCCAGCAGCCGAACGGGATTAGCGGGGGGGGAGCTGTTTTTT	CASSRTGLAGGELFF
TRBV27	.	TRBD2	TRBJ2-1	TGTGCCAGCAGTTTGCGGGAGGGCGCCAATGAGCAGTTCTTC	CASSLREGANEQFF
TRBV29-1	many	TRBD2	TRBJ2-3	TGCAGCGTGCGACTAGCGGGGGGGCTCTTCGAAAGTATTTTT	CSVRLAGGLFESIF